This T cell receptor (beta chain) came from a study of memory CD4+ T cells and cytomegalovirus serostatus. Looking at the study overall: Healthy Belgian adult donors included about nine CMV-positive and some 24 CMV-negative people.

V shed 6 bases, J shed 9 bases, and the junction held 5 bases outside the gene matches. The CDR3 totals 14 residues. CDR1 is MNHNY and CDR2 is SVGAGI in the germline V gene (reference sequence). As concerns this clone: Its antigen remains unknown.

The repertoire was sequenced with immunoSEQ multiplex PCR; TCRdb's copy has only in-frame clones and lacks some. The table lists about 42,000 clones, around 78% of them singletons, with less than 0.6% in the top ten. The sort gate was single viable CD3+CD4+CD8-CD45RO+ cells for memory CD4+ T cells. Positive selection with CD4 microbeads enriched total CD4+ T cells. Points from the study as a whole: Each of roughly 65 CMV-associated TCRbeta sequences occurred in one to five individuals. Repertoires predicted CMV serostatus with median bootstrapped AUC of 0.95.

The sample comprised memory CD4+ T cells from blood. The chain recombines TRBV6-6 with TRBJ1-6; 10 bases match TRBD1. This receptor was obtained from an adult in good health and CMV-seronegative. The CDR3 reads CASRTGTGVSPLHF. CDR3 DNA sequence: TGTGCCAGCAGGACCGGGACAGGGGTTTCACCCCTCCACTTT.